Presented here are 24 T cell receptor beta chains from one specimen sequenced in a study of identical twins. One entry per CDR3 protein results from TCRdb running MiXCR on the 5' RACE reads. Among approximately 220,000 distinct CDR3 sequences, less than 8% were seen once, and the ten largest hold less than 2.5%. These data were likewise used in another study, on yellow fever vaccine responses in identical twins.

The sample taken for sequencing was memory (CD45RO+) T cells sorted from blood. These TCRs come from a woman aged 18-29 years in good health.

This clonotype has more than one count but fewer than ten. The chain combines TRBV24-1 with TRBJ2-6; 12 nucleotides match TRBD1. CDR1 and CDR2 (germline): KGHDR, SFDVKD. V lost 5 bases and J lost 3; bases outside the gene matches: 7. The CDR3 totals 18 residues. CDR3 DNA: TGTGCCACCAGTGGTCCGGGACAGGGGGCGGGTGGGGCCAACGTCCTGACTTTC. This codes for CATSGPGQGAGGANVLTF.

With regard to this clonotype: This may stem from a read error, because a much larger clone lies one nucleotide away. The chain links TRBV5-1 to TRBJ2-2, with D unresolved. The germline V gene encodes CDR1 SGHRS and CDR2 YFSETQ. The CDR3 is 14 residues long. CDR3 nucleotides: TGCGACAGCAGCTTGGTATCAGACACCGGGGAGCTGTTTTTT. It codes for CDSSLVSDTGELFF.

This clonotype was observed a handful of times. The chain is built from TRBV29-1 and TRBJ2-5; either TRBD1 or TRBD2 may fit D (6 bases each). CDR3 length: 12 residues. V gave up 8 bases and J gave up 7 bases, with 17 bases separating them. Germline assignment: CDR1 SQVTM and CDR2 ANQGSEA. The DNA for the CDR3 is TGCAGCATAGGGGGAGGCTTACGGACCCAGTACTTC. This gives the protein CSIGGGLRTQYF.

The rearrangement uses TRBV20-1 and TRBJ1-4; the match to TRBD1 covers 7 bases. The trim removed 6 bases at V and 8 bases at J, leaving 18 bases unmatched. CDR3 length equals 16 residues. Germline CDR1 and CDR2: DFQATT and SNEGSKA (reference sequence). DNA for the CDR3: TGCAGTGCCCGACTAACTTCGGACAGGCGACGGGAAAAACTGTTTTTT. Protein product: CSARLTSDRRREKLFF.

Many counts were recorded for this clonotype. The V call is TRBV3-1, the J call TRBJ1-2; D remains unclear. Germline V CDR1 and CDR2: LGHDT, YNNKEL (reference sequence). The CDR3 is made up of 13 amino acids. The ends were cut back, 4 bases at V and 4 bases at J, with 10 bases in the middle. Here the CDR3 DNA reads TGTGCCAGCAGCCTCGGACGGGTCTATGGCTACACCTTC. Protein: CASSLGRVYGYTF.

This chain joins TRBV9 and TRBJ2-6; unclear D gene. V was cut by 2 bases and J by 1 base, with 7 bases left in between. The germline V gene encodes CDR1 SGDLS and CDR2 YYNGEE. This CDR3 is built from 15 residues. The CDR3 DNA sequence: TGTGCCAGCAGCGTTGACATTTCTGGGGCCAACGTCCTGACTTTC. Its protein product is CASSVDISGANVLTF.

The chain has TRBV29-1 and TRBJ2-1, with 10 bases matching TRBD2. The CDR3 consists of 14 residues. Per germline, CDR1 SQVTM and CDR2 ANQGSEA. J lost 9 bases, V lost 4 bases, and 9 bases had no gene match. Here the CDR3 DNA reads TGCAGCGTTGTGGAGCGGGGGGGCTTAGCTGAGCAGTTCTTC. Protein: CSVVERGGLAEQFF.

The V and J genes are TRBV6-2 or TRBV6-3 and TRBJ2-7; 12 positions match TRBD2. The CDR3 extends over 15 amino acids. Trimming removed 4 bases from V and 7 bases from J; junction bases left unmatched: 8. Germline loops: CDR1 MNHEY, CDR2 SVGEGT. The CDR3 coding sequence is TGTGCCAGCAGTTCTTCTAGCGGGAGGGGGTTTGAGCAGTACTTC. Residues: CASSSSSGRGFEQYF.

This clonotype was seen repeatedly, ten times or more. The genes are TRBV7-9 and TRBJ1-3; TRBD1 aligns across 7 bases. Germline-derived CDR1 and CDR2 are SEHNR and FQNEAQ (reference sequence). The junction had 1 base not matched to a gene; V was cut back by 4 bases and J by 4 bases. The CDR3 loop spans 13 amino acids. The CDR3 reads CASSSGQGNTIYF. The DNA for the CDR3 is TGTGCCAGCAGCTCGGGACAGGGAAACACCATATATTTT.

V gene TRBV4-1 combines with J gene TRBJ2-6; no clear D gene. The CDR3 covers 16 residues. The V gene lost 0 bases and the J gene lost 0 bases, with 6 bases spanning the gap. Germline V lookup: CDR1 MGHRA, CDR2 YSYEKL. CDR3 nucleotides: TGCGCCAGCAGCCAAGAACCGATCTCTGGGGCCAACGTCCTGACTTTC. Translation: CASSQEPISGANVLTF.

This clonotype was recorded a few times. The chain recombines TRBV11-2 with TRBJ1-4, with TRBD1 as a possible D gene (6 bases). This CDR3 contains 17 residues. Per germline, CDR1 SGHAT and CDR2 FQNNGV. V was cut by 2 bases and J by 3 bases, with 16 bases left in between. The CDR3, as DNA: TGTGCCAGCAGCTTATTAGGCTTATGGACAGCTAATGAAAAACTGTTTTTT. Its protein product is CASSLLGLWTANEKLFF.

The chain has TRBV7-2 and TRBJ1-3; D perhaps matches TRBD1 (6 bases). V gave up 5 bases and J gave up 4 bases, with 12 bases separating them. Germline V gene sequence: CDR1 SGHTA, CDR2 FQGNSA. This CDR3 spans 14 amino acids. CDR3 protein: CASSPGTIGNTIYF. In DNA, the CDR3 is TGTGCCAGCAGCCCCGGGACAATCGGAAACACCATATATTTT.

This clonotype was observed at least ten times. The CDR3 reads CASSANSQGGYGYTF. The CDR3 coding sequence is TGCGCCAGCAGCGCAAATTCTCAAGGGGGCTATGGCTACACCTTC. The V gene is TRBV4-3, the J gene TRBJ1-2; possible D gene TRBD1, 6 bases. Germline V gene data show CDR1 as LGHNA and CDR2 as YSLEER. This CDR3 contains 15 residues. The V gene lost 5 bases and the J gene lost 4 bases, with 17 bases spanning the gap.

This chain links TRBV28 with TRBJ2-2, with 7 bases matching TRBD2. The germline V gene encodes CDR1 MDHEN and CDR2 SYDVKM. The CDR3 runs to 19 residues. The trim removed 1 base at V and 4 bases at J, leaving 15 bases unmatched. CDR3 in amino acids: CASSLSFRRGGASTGELFF. The CDR3, as DNA: TGTGCCAGCAGTTTATCCTTCCGCCGGGGAGGGGCGAGCACCGGGGAGCTGTTTTTT.

This clonotype turned up a few times. V and J are TRBV27 and TRBJ2-1; possibly TRBD1 for D (5 bases). Looked up from germline, CDR1 is MNHEY and CDR2 is SMNVEV (reference sequence). The germline V and J ends were trimmed by 3 bases and 6 bases, with 18 bases remaining between them. CDR3 length: 16 residues. The CDR3 region has the DNA TGTGCCAGCAGTTTTTCCGTCTCAACAGGCGGCAATGAGCAGTTCTTC. This codes for CASSFSVSTGGNEQFF.

This clonotype showed up many times. The chain is built from TRBV29-1 and TRBJ2-7; D may be TRBD1 (6 bases). The ends were cut back, 7 bases at V and 2 bases at J, with 12 bases in the middle. In germline, CDR1 is SQVTM, CDR2 ANQGSEA. This CDR3 contains 12 residues. Here the CDR3 DNA reads TGCAGCGCCGGGACACCAACCTACGAGCAGTACTTC. This translates into CSAGTPTYEQYF.

This clonotype came up a few times. For the CDR3, the DNA is TGTGCCAGCAGCGTAGCTTTGGGGGCTTCGCCTGGAAACACCATATATTTT. Its protein is CASSVALGASPGNTIYF. This rearrangement joins TRBV9 to TRBJ1-3; D might be TRBD1 (6 bases). Germline V gene data show CDR1 as SGDLS and CDR2 as YYNGEE. V was shortened by 0 bases and J by 2 bases, with 15 bases between the two germline ends. The CDR3 has 17 amino acids.

This chain links TRBV5-6 with TRBJ2-5; D gene unclear. The CDR3 covers 15 residues. The V gene lost 0 bases and the J gene lost 7 bases, with 16 bases spanning the gap. Germline CDR1 is SGHDT and CDR2 is YYEEEE. The CDR3 DNA reads TGTGCCAGCAGCTTGGTGGAGCTAACTAAAGGGACCCAGTACTTC. Protein product: CASSLVELTKGTQYF.

This clonotype was detected many times. A much larger clone sits a single nucleotide away, making a read error possible. V usage is TRBV6-5 and J usage is TRBJ2-1; no reliable D call. Germline V CDR1 and CDR2: MNHEY, SVGAGI. The ends were cut back, 5 bases at V and 3 bases at J, with 5 bases in the middle. CDR3 length: 12 amino acids. DNA of the CDR3: TGTGCCAGCAGTCCTAGCTACAATGAGCAGTTCTTC. Translating it yields CASSPSYNEQFF.

This clonotype was picked up many times. The chain links TRBV20-1 to TRBJ1-5; a weak D match, TRBD1 (6 bases). The CDR3 totals 13 residues. CDR1 and CDR2 (germline): DFQATT, SNEGSKA (reference sequence). V lost 3 bases to trimming and J lost 7 bases, with 13 bases between them. CDR3 protein: CSASRGLGQPQHF. DNA for the CDR3: TGCAGTGCTAGCCGGGGGCTGGGACAGCCCCAGCATTTT.

Many counts were recorded for this clonotype. This chain joins TRBV5-1 and TRBJ2-2; D is unresolved. Trimming shortened V by 0 bases and J by 1 base, and 7 bases separated the two germline ends. Germline V gene sequence: CDR1 SGHRS, CDR2 YFSETQ. The CDR3 loop spans 15 amino acids. CDR3 DNA: TGCGCCAGCAGCTTGGCTCCTAGGAACACCGGGGAGCTGTTTTTT. It is translated as CASSLAPRNTGELFF.

This clonotype showed up just a few times. The chain links TRBV20-1 to TRBJ1-5; 8 positions agree with TRBD1. The CDR3 has 16 residues. Trimming cost V 5 bases and J 0 bases; bases outside gene matches: 9. CDR1 is DFQATT and CDR2 is SNEGSKA in the germline V gene (reference sequence). As DNA, the CDR3 is TGCAGTGCTGAGAGACAGGGGCCGATTAGCAATCAGCCCCAGCATTTT. Amino acid sequence: CSAERQGPISNQPQHF.

The V gene is TRBV20-1, the J gene TRBJ2-7, with D perhaps matching TRBD1 or TRBD2 (5 bases each). The CDR3 has 15 residues. Germline V gene data show CDR1 as DFQATT and CDR2 as SNEGSKA (reference sequence). V lost 7 bases and J 0 bases, leaving 19 bases between the germline ends. CDR3 nucleotide sequence: TGCAGTGTGGGGGTGACTTCGGGACCCTCCTACGAGCAGTACTTC. It codes for CSVGVTSGPSYEQYF.

This clonotype appeared many times. J is TRBJ2-3 and V is TRBV7-9; D is unresolved. The germline V gene has CDR1 SEHNR and CDR2 FQNEAQ (reference sequence). The V end lost 2 bases, the J end lost 4 bases, and 4 bases lay between the germline ends. The CDR3 runs to 12 residues. The CDR3 sequence is CASSLSADTQYF. CDR3 in DNA: TGTGCCAGCAGCTTATCTGCAGATACGCAGTATTTT.